The 25 T cell receptor beta chains presented below share a single source sample, sequenced in a study of T cell clonality in common variable immunodeficiency. Broader study findings: Fewer deletions and N-nucleotide insertions were reportedly seen in common variable immunodeficiency TCR beta sequences.

Sequenced by immunoSEQ multiplex PCR; TCRdb stores in-frame clones only, minus some. Singletons are absent from the sample, which has about 34,000 clones. For these TCRs, the target antigens are not known. Sequenced: peripheral blood mononuclear cells. The receptors here all came from a human donor with common variable immunodeficiency.

As to this clone: From the germline J gene comes the end of the CDR3, since the read stops 3 residues before it. The chain uses TRBV18 and TRBJ2-2, with TRBD2 matching 11 bases. The junction had 3 bases not matched to a gene; V was cut back by 3 bases and J by 3 bases. Germline CDR1 is KGHSH and CDR2 is LQKENI. The CDR3 loop spans 16 amino acids. The CDR3 loop is CASSPLLAGDTGELFF. The sequenced CDR3 bases are TGTGCCAGCTCACCGCTACTAGCGGGGGACACCGGGGAG.

This clone was recorded a few times. The sequence runs out 3 residues before the end of the CDR3; the remainder is reconstructed from the germline J gene. J is TRBJ2-5 and V is TRBV6-1; maybe TRBD2 (6 bases). The CDR3 has 14 residues. Germline V gives CDR1 MNHNS, CDR2 SASEGT. V gave up 1 base and J gave up 5 bases, with 11 bases separating them. CDR3 amino acids: CASSEERVYETQYF. The sequenced part of the CDR3 DNA is TGTGCCAGCAGTGAAGAGCGGGTTTACGAGACC.

This clone was found many times. Read sequence stops 3 residues before the CDR3 end, and the germline J gene provides the missing end. Other DNA sequences in this sample translate to the same CDR3. The rearrangement joins TRBV29-1 to TRBJ2-5; possible D gene TRBD2, 5 bases. The V gene lost 5 bases and the J gene lost 4 bases, with 8 bases spanning the gap. Germline V CDR1 and CDR2: SQVTM, ANQGSEA. The length of the CDR3 is 11 residues. CDR3 DNA, as far as it was read: TGCAGCGTTTTGGCGGGAGAGACC. Translating gives CSVLAGET. The full CDR3 protein is CSVLAGETQYF. Combining the CDR3 with reference TRBV29-1 and TRBJ2-5 gives the whole variable domain SAVISQKPSRDICQRGTSLTIQCQVDSQVTMMFWYRQQPGQSLTLIATANQGSEATYESGFVIDKFPISRPNLTFSTLTVSNMSPEDSSIYLCSVLAGETQYFGPGTRLLVL.

In regard to this clone: With the read ending 3 residues before the CDR3 end, the germline J gene is used to fill in that end. This chain uses TRBV19 with TRBJ2-3, with 11 bases matching TRBD2. CDR3 length: 15 residues. In germline, CDR1 is LNHDA, CDR2 SQIVND (reference sequence). The trim removed 4 bases at V and 4 bases at J, leaving 4 bases unmatched. CDR3 DNA (partial): TGTGCCAGTAGTACCCTAGCGGGAGGATCAGATACG. Amino acid sequence: CASSTLAGGSDT. The full CDR3 reads CASSTLAGGSDTQYF.

On this clone: The read gets to within 3 residues of the CDR3 end, and the germline J gene fills in the rest. The chain combines TRBV2 with TRBJ1-1; no clear D gene. The CDR3 totals 14 residues. The germline gives CDR1 SNHLY, CDR2 FYNNEI. V lost 7 bases and J 1 base, leaving 13 bases between the germline ends. CDR3 sequence reads: CASTTLPTNTEAFF. The DNA read from the CDR3 is TGTGCCAGCACGACTTTACCCACGAACACTGAA.

This clone was picked up many times. The read gets to within 3 residues of the CDR3 end, and the germline J gene fills in the rest. The chain links TRBV7-9 to TRBJ1-1; D gene unclear. The germline V gene encodes CDR1 SEHNR and CDR2 FQNEAQ (reference sequence). V was trimmed by 1 base and J by 4 bases, leaving 7 bases between them. The CDR3 length is 13 residues. CDR3 residues: CASSLGGGTEAFF. CDR3 bases read: TGTGCCAGCAGCTTAGGAGGTGGCACTGAA.

This clone was detected ten times or more. The CDR3 is cut off 3 residues early in the read; its end comes from the germline J gene. The V call is TRBV10-3, the J call TRBJ1-2; weak D call: TRBD1 (6 bases). The ends were cut back, 4 bases at V and 4 bases at J, with 16 bases in the middle. This CDR3 region has 15 residues. Germline values: CDR1 ENHRY, CDR2 SYGVKD. Partial CDR3 DNA: TGTGCCATCAGTGCAGGACAGCGGAGCTTCTATGGC. The encoded protein is CAISAGQRSFYG. The full-length CDR3 reads as CAISAGQRSFYGYTF.

This clone ranks as medium-sized. CDR3 DNA, as far as it was read: TGTGCCAGCGTAGAGACAGGGAACAATGAG. It translates to CASVETGNNE. In full, the CDR3 reads CASVETGNNEQFF. The rearrangement joins TRBV2 to TRBJ2-1; 7 bases are shared with TRBD1. The read falls 3 residues short of the CDR3 end, and the missing part is taken from the germline J gene. Germline lookup yields CDR1 SNHLY and CDR2 FYNNEI. This CDR3 is 13 amino acids long. V lost 8 bases to trimming and J lost 5 bases; unmatched junction nucleotides: 6. Using reference TRBV2 and TRBJ2-1 for the parts outside the CDR3, the full variable domain is EPEVTQTPSHQVTQMGQEVILRCVPISNHLYFYWYRQILGQKVEFLVSFYNNEISEKSEIFDDQFSVERPDGSNFTLKIRSTKLEDSAMYFCASVETGNNEQFFGPGTRLTVL.

Concerning this clone: The read is 3 residues too short to cover the CDR3 end, so that end is filled in from the germline J gene. The rearrangement uses TRBV19 and TRBJ1-2, with TRBD1 as a possible D gene (5 bases). The CDR3 runs to 14 residues. V was pared by 4 bases and J by 1 base, with 10 bases between. The V gene's germline CDR1 is LNHDA and CDR2 SQIVND (reference sequence). CDR3 DNA (partial): TGTGCCAGTAGTACCAGACAGCTTAACTATGGC. It translates to CASSTRQLNYG. Given in full, the CDR3 is CASSTRQLNYGYTF.

This clone has at least ten counts. Read sequence stops 3 residues before the CDR3 end, and the germline J gene provides the missing end. V usage is TRBV10-3 and J usage is TRBJ1-2, with a possible D match to TRBD1 (6 bases). Germline CDR1 is ENHRY and CDR2 is SYGVKD. The V end lost 5 bases, the J end lost 4 bases, and 11 bases lay between the germline ends. This CDR3 region has 13 residues. Partial CDR3 DNA: TGTGCCATCAGTTCGGACAGCCTCTATGGC. Its translation: CAISSDSLYG. The CDR3 as a whole reads CAISSDSLYGYTF.

As regards this clone: The CDR3 end falls 3 residues outside the read, so it is completed with the germline J gene. V usage is TRBV20-1 and J usage is TRBJ1-2; 8 nucleotides agree with TRBD1. CDR3 length: 17 residues. With 5 bases clipped from V and 2 bases from J, the junction kept 16 bases outside the gene matches. Germline V gene data show CDR1 as DFQATT and CDR2 as SNEGSKA (reference sequence). The CDR3 spells CSALPPRGQAANYGYTF. CDR3 bases read: TGCAGTGCTCTACCCCCCCGGGGACAGGCCGCGAACTATGGC.

This clone was picked up many times. The CDR3 extends 3 residues past the end of the read, so its final part is completed from the germline J gene. The chain links TRBV10-3 to TRBJ2-7; D is possibly TRBD1 (5 bases). The CDR3 covers 14 residues. V lost 8 bases, J lost 3 bases, and 17 bases lay in between. Per the germline V gene, CDR1 is ENHRY and CDR2 is SYGVKD. CDR3 DNA (partial): TGTGCCATCTCTCTCACAGGTGCTCACTACGAG. This sequence encodes CAISLTGAHYE. In full, the CDR3 reads CAISLTGAHYEQYF.

This clone was picked up a small number of times. This chain's CDR3 is CAWATGLLNEKLFF. The part of the CDR3 DNA that was read is TGTGCCTGGGCTACAGGGCTCCTAAATGAAAAA. This chain connects TRBV30 to TRBJ1-4, with a weak D call TRBD1 (6 bases). The read ends 3 residues early relative to the CDR3; the germline J gene fills the gap. The CDR3 consists of 14 residues. Trimming removed 5 bases at V and 5 bases at J, with 15 bases between. CDR1 is GTSNPN and CDR2 is SVGIG in the germline V gene (reference sequence).

To note about this clone: Sequencing ends 3 residues short of the CDR3 end; the germline J gene provides the rest. V is TRBV19 and J is TRBJ1-5; 12 positions match TRBD1. V trimming: 3 bases; J trimming: 7 bases; junction bases outside the gene matches: 19. The CDR3 covers 20 residues. CDR1 is LNHDA, CDR2 SQIVND, per germline (reference sequence). The CDR3 reads CASSIPEEKWGTGGDQPQHF. CDR3 DNA (partial): TGTGCCAGTAGTATCCCCGAAGAGAAATGGGGGACAGGGGGCGACCAGCCC.

Many counts were recorded for this clone. The read finishes 3 residues shy of the CDR3 end, and the germline J gene is used to complete it. The chain couples TRBV29-1 to TRBJ1-1; D is ambiguous. This CDR3 is built from 12 residues. Germline lookup yields CDR1 SQVTM and CDR2 ANQGSEA. The CDR3 DNA, read in part, is TGCAGCGTTGATACTAGCGGGAATGAG. This encodes CSVDTSGNE. The entire CDR3 protein is CSVDTSGNEAFF.

A note on this clone: The read terminates 3 residues before the CDR3 end, so the remaining end is supplied by the germline J gene. Distinct nucleotide sequences in the sample also encode this CDR3. This chain connects TRBV18 to TRBJ1-6, with a weak D call TRBD1 (6 bases). Germline CDR1 and CDR2: KGHSH and LQKENI. V gave up 3 bases and J gave up 0 bases, with 12 bases separating them. CDR3 length: 17 amino acids. CDR3 DNA (partial): TGTGCCAGCTCACCTCGCCAGGGGAGCTCCTATAATTCACCC. Its translation: CASSPRQGSSYNSP. The complete CDR3 sequence is CASSPRQGSSYNSPLHF.

This clone came up a few times. The read stops 3 residues short of the end of the CDR3; the missing end is completed from the germline J gene. The chain uses TRBV7-9 and TRBJ2-7; 9 nucleotides match TRBD1. Germline V gene data show CDR1 as SEHNR and CDR2 as FQNEAQ (reference sequence). V lost 4 bases and J lost 2; bases outside the gene matches: 6. The CDR3 consists of 15 residues. This CDR3 is CASSSGQGLTYEQYF. CDR3 DNA, as far as it was read: TGTGCCAGCAGCTCGGGACAGGGACTGACCTACGAG.

This clone was seen ten or more times. The CDR3 is cut off 3 residues early in the read; its end comes from the germline J gene. The chain is built from TRBV5-4 and TRBJ1-3; D is possibly TRBD1 (6 bases). CDR3 length equals 15 residues. Germline values: CDR1 SGHNT, CDR2 YYREEE (reference sequence). V shed 1 base and J shed 0 bases, with 8 bases lying between them. CDR3 sequence: CASSLTGPSGNTIYF. The sequenced part of the CDR3 DNA is TGTGCCAGCAGCTTGACAGGGCCCTCTGGAAACACC. The entire variable domain, with the rest obtained from reference TRBV5-4 and TRBJ1-3, is as follows: ETGVTQSPTHLIKTRGQQVTLRCSSQSGHNTVSWYQQALGQGPQFIFQYYREEENGRGNFPPRFSGLQFPNYSSELNVNALELDDSALYLCASSLTGPSGNTIYFGEGSWLTVV.

This clone was recorded a few times. The CDR3 is cut off 3 residues early in the read; its end comes from the germline J gene. The chain uses TRBV30 and TRBJ2-7, with 11 bases lining up with TRBD1. Per the germline V gene, CDR1 is GTSNPN and CDR2 is SVGIG (reference sequence). The CDR3 runs to 14 residues. Losses at the gene ends were 4 bases for V and 1 base for J; bases not matched to a gene: 3. The CDR3 DNA, read in part, is TGTGCCTGGACCGGACAGGGGGCGTCCTACGAG. Amino acid sequence: CAWTGQGASYE. Given in full, the CDR3 is CAWTGQGASYEQYF. The whole variable domain, remainder taken from reference TRBV30 and TRBJ2-7, is SQTIHQWPATLVQPVGSPLSLECTVEGTSNPNLYWYRQAAGRGLQLLFYSVGIGQISSEVPQNLSASRPQDRQFILSSKKLLLSDSGFYLCAWTGQGASYEQYFGPGTRLTVT.

This clone was recorded a few times. The read terminates 3 residues ahead of where the CDR3 ends, so the germline J gene completes it. The chain recombines TRBV18 with TRBJ2-5; the D is unclear. V lost 2 bases to trimming and J lost 3 bases, with 4 bases between them. Germline V gene sequence: CDR1 KGHSH, CDR2 LQKENI. This CDR3 has 12 amino acids. The part of the CDR3 DNA that was read is TGTGCCAGCTCACCAGAGGAAGAGACC. Amino acids: CASSPEEET. The full CDR3 protein reads CASSPEEETQYF.

This clone was detected ten times or more. The CDR3 end is not reached by the read, which stops 3 residues before it; the germline J gene fills it in. The gene calls are TRBV7-3 and TRBJ2-2, with D perhaps TRBD1 (5 bases). Between the trimmed V and J ends, which lost 2 bases and 6 bases, there was a span of 19 bases. The CDR3 consists of 17 residues. Germline V gene lookup returns CDR1 SGHTA and CDR2 FQGTGA. The CDR3 sequence is CASSLRPRRVLAGELFF. The covered CDR3 bases are TGTGCCAGCAGCTTACGGCCTCGCAGGGTTTTGGCCGGGGAG.

In regard to this clone: The read ends 3 residues early relative to the CDR3; the germline J gene fills the gap. The gene calls are TRBV18 and TRBJ1-2, with D perhaps matching TRBD1 (5 bases). The CDR3 is 15 amino acids. Germline CDR1 reads KGHSH; CDR2 reads LQKENI. CDR3 loop: CASSPLSGQGGGYTF. Partial CDR3 DNA: TGTGCCAGCTCACCACTAAGCGGGCAGGGTGGAGGC.

This clone occurred many times. The read falls 3 residues short of the CDR3 end, and the missing part is taken from the germline J gene. This chain uses TRBV30 with TRBJ2-2; no clear D gene. V was trimmed by 3 bases and J by 1 base, leaving 6 bases between them. Germline lookup yields CDR1 GTSNPN and CDR2 SVGIG (reference sequence). The CDR3 is 13 residues long. The CDR3 loop reads CAWRQMNTGELFF. The part of the CDR3 DNA that was read is TGTGCCTGGAGACAGATGAACACCGGGGAG. The complete variable domain, with remaining parts taken from reference TRBV30 and TRBJ2-2, reads SQTIHQWPATLVQPVGSPLSLECTVEGTSNPNLYWYRQAAGRGLQLLFYSVGIGQISSEVPQNLSASRPQDRQFILSSKKLLLSDSGFYLCAWRQMNTGELFFGEGSRLTVL.

This clone was counted a few times. The read ends 3 residues before the CDR3 terminus; that terminus is restored from the germline J gene. V and J are TRBV7-9 and TRBJ2-3; the D is unclear. The V end lost 2 bases, the J end lost 1 base, and 10 bases lay between the germline ends. This CDR3 is built from 15 residues. Germline CDR1 SEHNR, CDR2 FQNEAQ (reference sequence). CDR3 sequence reads: CASSLTVYRTDTQYF. The sequenced part of the CDR3 DNA is TGTGCCAGCAGCTTAACGGTATATCGCACAGATACG.

About this clone: From the germline J gene comes the end of the CDR3, since the read stops 3 residues before it. The chain links TRBV5-1 to TRBJ1-3, with D possibly matching TRBD1 (6 bases). Trimming shortened V by 4 bases and J by 4 bases, and 18 bases separated the two germline ends. The CDR3 length is 16 residues. Germline lookup yields CDR1 SGHRS and CDR2 YFSETQ. Incomplete CDR3 DNA: TGCGCCAGCAGCCAGCAGACAGGTTACTCGGGAAACACC. It encodes CASSQQTGYSGNT. The CDR3, in full, reads CASSQQTGYSGNTIYF.